This TCR beta chain was recorded in a study of shared clonotypes between healthy human individuals. Background on the study: Per donor, three plates held CD4 naive cells, three held CD4 memory, two held CD8 naive and one held CD8 memory.

Here immunoSEQ multiplex PCR was the method, and the copy in TCRdb shows in-frame clones only, minus some. This table holds hundreds of thousands of clones, roughly 96% found once. Positive CCR7 selection of CD45RO-negative cells yielded the naive CD8 cells, and terminally differentiated effector memory CD45RA+ cells were excluded. Between the trimmed V and J ends, which lost 0 bases and 7 bases, there was a span of 10 bases. Germline V CDR1 and CDR2: SGHVS, FNYEAQ. The CDR3 has 14 residues. V usage is TRBV7-6 and J usage is TRBJ1-5; tentative D call: TRBD1 (6 bases). The sample consisted of naive CD8+ T cells sorted from blood. This sequence was found in a woman aged 25 to 39 in good health. CDR3 loop: CASSLAGRGQPQHF. CDR3 DNA: TGTGCCAGCAGCTTAGCGGGGAGGGGGCAGCCCCAGCATTTT.